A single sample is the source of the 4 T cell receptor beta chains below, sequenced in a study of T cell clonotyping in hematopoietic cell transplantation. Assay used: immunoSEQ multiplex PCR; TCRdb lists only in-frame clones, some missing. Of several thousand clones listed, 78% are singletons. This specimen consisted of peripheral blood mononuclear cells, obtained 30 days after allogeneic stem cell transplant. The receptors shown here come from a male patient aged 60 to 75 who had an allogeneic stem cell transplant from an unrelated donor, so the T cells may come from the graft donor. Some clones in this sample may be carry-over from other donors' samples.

The CDR3: CASRDLRGRNYGYTF. CDR3 DNA sequence: TGTGCCAGCAGGGACCTCAGGGGAAGGAACTATGGCTACACCTTC. The chain has TRBV11-2 and TRBJ1-2; the D gene is possibly TRBD1 (6 bases). In germline, CDR1 is SGHAT, CDR2 FQNNGV. This CDR3 is built from 15 residues. The V gene lost 6 bases and the J gene lost 2 bases, with 16 bases spanning the gap.

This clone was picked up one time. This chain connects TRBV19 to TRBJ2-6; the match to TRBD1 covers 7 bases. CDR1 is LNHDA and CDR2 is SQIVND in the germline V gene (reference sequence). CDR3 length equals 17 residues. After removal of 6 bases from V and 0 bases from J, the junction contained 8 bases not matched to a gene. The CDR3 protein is CASSRQGLHSGANVLTF. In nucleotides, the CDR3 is TGTGCCAGTAGCCGACAGGGCCTGCACTCTGGGGCCAACGTCCTGACTTTC.

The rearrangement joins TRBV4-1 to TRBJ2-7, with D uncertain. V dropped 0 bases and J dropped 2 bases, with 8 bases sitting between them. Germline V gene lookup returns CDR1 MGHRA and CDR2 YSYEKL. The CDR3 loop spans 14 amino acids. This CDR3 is CASSQEPLTYEQYF. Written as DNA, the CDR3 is TGCGCCAGCAGCCAAGAGCCTCTTACCTACGAGCAGTACTTC.

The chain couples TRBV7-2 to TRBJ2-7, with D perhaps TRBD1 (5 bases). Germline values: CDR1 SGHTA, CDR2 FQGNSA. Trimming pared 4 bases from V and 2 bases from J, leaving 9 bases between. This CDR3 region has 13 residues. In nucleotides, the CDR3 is TGTGCCAGCAGCTCGACAGCCGCCTACGAGCAGTACTTC. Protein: CASSSTAAYEQYF.